Listed here is a single T cell receptor beta chain. Original data processing: Scientists estimated how many nucleated cells there were by amplifying reference gene primers. Generated by immunoSEQ multiplex PCR, the TCRdb table keeps only in-frame clones and is missing some. V and J calls and clone size are those listed in that table; D and trimming were worked out from the DNA. The table has more than 150,000 clones, 75% to 90% seen once. V shed 6 bases and J 3 bases; nucleotides not matched to a gene: 7. Germline V lookup: CDR1 LNHNV, CDR2 YYDKDF (reference sequence). CDR3 length: 17 residues. The source of the sample is a study of blood T cell repertoires in COVID-19. Study details: From the United States, Italy and Spain came samples of acute and convalescent COVID-19. T cells, B-cell-depleted T cells, or PBMCs supplied cDNA or gDNA.

Sequencing was done on a sample of peripheral blood. This receptor was taken from a man aged 65 to 79 with active or convalescent COVID-19. The chain is built from TRBV15 and TRBJ2-2, with 13 bases that match TRBD2. The DNA for the CDR3 is TGTGCCACCAGGGGGGGAGGGACTAGCGGGGACACCGGGGAGCTGTTTTTT. It yields the protein CATRGGGTSGDTGELFF.